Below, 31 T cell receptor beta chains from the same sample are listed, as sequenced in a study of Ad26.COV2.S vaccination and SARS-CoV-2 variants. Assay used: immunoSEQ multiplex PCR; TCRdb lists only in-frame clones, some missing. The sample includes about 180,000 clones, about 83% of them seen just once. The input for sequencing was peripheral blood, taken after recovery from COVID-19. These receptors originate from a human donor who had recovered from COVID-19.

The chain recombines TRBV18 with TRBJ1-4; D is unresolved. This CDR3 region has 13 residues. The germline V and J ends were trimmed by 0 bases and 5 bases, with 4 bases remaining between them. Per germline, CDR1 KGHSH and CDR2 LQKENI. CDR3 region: CASSPPSNEKLFF. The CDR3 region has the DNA TGTGCCAGCTCACCACCTTCGAATGAAAAACTGTTTTTT.

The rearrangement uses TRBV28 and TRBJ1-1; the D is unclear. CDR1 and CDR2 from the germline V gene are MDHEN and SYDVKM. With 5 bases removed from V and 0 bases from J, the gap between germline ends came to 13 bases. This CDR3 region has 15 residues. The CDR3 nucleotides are TGTGCCAGCAGTGTAGCGTCGGCCATGAACACTGAAGCTTTCTTT. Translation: CASSVASAMNTEAFF.

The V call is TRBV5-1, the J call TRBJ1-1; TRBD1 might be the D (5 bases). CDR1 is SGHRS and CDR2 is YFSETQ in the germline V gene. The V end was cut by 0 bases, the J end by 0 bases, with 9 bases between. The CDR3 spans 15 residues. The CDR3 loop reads CASSLDAGMNTEAFF. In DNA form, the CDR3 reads TGCGCCAGCAGCTTGGATGCAGGGATGAACACTGAAGCTTTCTTT.

The CDR3 bases are TGCGCCAGCAGGCCGACGGGCCTAAGCGGCACTGAAGCTTTCTTT. This codes for CASRPTGLSGTEAFF. This sequence joins TRBV4-1 and TRBJ1-1; D is unresolved. V lost 6 bases to trimming and J lost 4 bases, with 18 bases between them. Germline assignment: CDR1 MGHRA and CDR2 YSYEKL. The CDR3 consists of 15 residues.

CDR3 DNA: TGTGCCAGCAGCCAGACAGGGTCTAACTATGGCTACACCTTC. Translating it yields CASSQTGSNYGYTF. The chain recombines TRBV7-8 with TRBJ1-2, with 7 bases lining up with TRBD1. The CDR3 covers 14 residues. Germline V lookup: CDR1 SGHVS, CDR2 FQNEAQ. V shed 5 bases, J shed 0 bases, and the junction held 3 bases outside the gene matches.

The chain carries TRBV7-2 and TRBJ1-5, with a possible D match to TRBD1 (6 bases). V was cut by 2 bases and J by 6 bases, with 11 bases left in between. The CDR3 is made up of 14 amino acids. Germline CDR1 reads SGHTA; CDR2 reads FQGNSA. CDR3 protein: CASSLTGSVQPQHF. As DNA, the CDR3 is TGTGCCAGCAGCTTAACAGGGTCGGTTCAGCCCCAGCATTTT.

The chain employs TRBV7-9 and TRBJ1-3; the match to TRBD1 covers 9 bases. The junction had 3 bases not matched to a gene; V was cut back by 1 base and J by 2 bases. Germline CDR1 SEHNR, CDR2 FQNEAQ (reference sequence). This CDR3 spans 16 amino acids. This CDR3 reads CASSLGQGGAGNTIYF. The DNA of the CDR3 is TGTGCCAGCAGCTTAGGACAGGGGGGTGCTGGAAACACCATATATTTT.

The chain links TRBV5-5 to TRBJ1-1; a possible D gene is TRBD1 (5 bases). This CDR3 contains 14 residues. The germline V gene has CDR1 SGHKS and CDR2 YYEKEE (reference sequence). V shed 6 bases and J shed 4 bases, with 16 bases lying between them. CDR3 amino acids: CASTFPHGATEAFF. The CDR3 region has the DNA TGTGCCAGCACTTTCCCCCATGGGGCCACTGAAGCTTTCTTT.

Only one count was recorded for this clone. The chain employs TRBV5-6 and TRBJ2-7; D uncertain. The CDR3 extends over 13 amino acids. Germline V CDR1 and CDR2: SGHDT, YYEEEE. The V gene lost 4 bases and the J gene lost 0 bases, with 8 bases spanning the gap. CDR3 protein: CASSPFSSYEQYF. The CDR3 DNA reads TGTGCCAGCAGCCCCTTTTCCTCCTACGAGCAGTACTTC.

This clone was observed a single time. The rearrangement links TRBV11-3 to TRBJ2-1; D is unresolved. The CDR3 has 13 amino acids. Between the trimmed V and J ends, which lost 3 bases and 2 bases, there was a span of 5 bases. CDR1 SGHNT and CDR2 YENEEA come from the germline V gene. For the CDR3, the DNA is TGTGCCAGCAGCTTCGAGACCTACAATGAGCAGTTCTTC. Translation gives CASSFETYNEQFF.

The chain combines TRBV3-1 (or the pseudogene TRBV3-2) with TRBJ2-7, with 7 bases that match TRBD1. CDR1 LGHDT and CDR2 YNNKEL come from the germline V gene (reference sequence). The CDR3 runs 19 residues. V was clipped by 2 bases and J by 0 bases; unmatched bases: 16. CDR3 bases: TGTGCCAGCAGCCAAACCGGGACAGTTAACTTTTTGAGCTCCTACGAGCAGTACTTC. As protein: CASSQTGTVNFLSSYEQYF.

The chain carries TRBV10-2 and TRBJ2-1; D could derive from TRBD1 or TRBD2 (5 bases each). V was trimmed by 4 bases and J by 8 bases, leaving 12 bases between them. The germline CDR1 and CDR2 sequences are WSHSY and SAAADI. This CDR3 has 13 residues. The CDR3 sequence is CASSGDGGYEQFF. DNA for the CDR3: TGCGCCAGCAGTGGGGACGGTGGGTATGAGCAGTTCTTC.

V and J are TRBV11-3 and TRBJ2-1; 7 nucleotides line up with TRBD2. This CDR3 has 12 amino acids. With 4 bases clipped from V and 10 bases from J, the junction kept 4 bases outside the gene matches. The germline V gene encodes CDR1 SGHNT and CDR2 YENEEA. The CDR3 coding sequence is TGTGCCAGCAGCTGGGAGGGCCAGGAGCAGTTCTTC. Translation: CASSWEGQEQFF.

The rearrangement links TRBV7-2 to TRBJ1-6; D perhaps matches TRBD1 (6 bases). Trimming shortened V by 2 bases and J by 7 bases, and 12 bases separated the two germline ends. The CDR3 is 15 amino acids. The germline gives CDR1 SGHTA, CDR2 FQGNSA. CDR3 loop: CASSLLKGGNSPLHF. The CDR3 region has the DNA TGTGCCAGCAGCTTATTAAAGGGGGGGAATTCACCCCTCCACTTT. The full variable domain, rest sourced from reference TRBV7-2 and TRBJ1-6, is GAGVSQSPSNKVTEKGKDVELRCDPISGHTALYWYRQSLGQGLEFLIYFQGNSAPDKSGLPSDRFSAERTGGSVSTLTIQRTQQEDSAVYLCASSLLKGGNSPLHFGNGTRLTVT.

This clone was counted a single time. CDR3 in amino acids: CAWRTSGRYEQYF. The CDR3 DNA sequence: TGTGCCTGGAGGACTAGCGGGAGGTACGAGCAGTACTTC. The J gene is TRBJ2-7, the V gene TRBV30; 13 bases are a match to TRBD2. Germline V gene data show CDR1 as GTSNPN and CDR2 as SVGIG (reference sequence). Trimming at V came to 3 bases and at J to 4 bases, leaving 0 bases not matched to a gene. The CDR3 consists of 13 residues.

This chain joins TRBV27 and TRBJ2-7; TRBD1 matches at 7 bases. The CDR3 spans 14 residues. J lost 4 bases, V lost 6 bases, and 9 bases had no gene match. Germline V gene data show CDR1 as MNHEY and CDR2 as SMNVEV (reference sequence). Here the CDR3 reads CASSPPGQIYEQYF. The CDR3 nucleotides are TGTGCCAGCAGCCCTCCGGGACAGATATACGAGCAGTACTTC.

The DNA for the CDR3 is TGTGCCAGCAGCCAAAGGCCTCTGGGACAGGGTGCTGAAAAACTGTTTTTT. Residues: CASSQRPLGQGAEKLFF. This rearrangement joins TRBV3-1 (or the pseudogene TRBV3-2) to TRBJ1-4; TRBD1 matches 9 bases. Germline CDR1 LGHDT, CDR2 YNNKEL (reference sequence). The CDR3 length is 17 residues. The junction had 11 bases not matched to a gene; V was cut back by 2 bases and J by 7 bases.

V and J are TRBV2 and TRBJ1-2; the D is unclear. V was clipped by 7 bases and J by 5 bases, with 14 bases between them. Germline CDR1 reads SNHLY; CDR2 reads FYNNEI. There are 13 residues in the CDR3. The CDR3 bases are TGTGCCAGCAAAGCCAACGTAGAGTATGGCTACACCTTC. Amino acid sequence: CASKANVEYGYTF.

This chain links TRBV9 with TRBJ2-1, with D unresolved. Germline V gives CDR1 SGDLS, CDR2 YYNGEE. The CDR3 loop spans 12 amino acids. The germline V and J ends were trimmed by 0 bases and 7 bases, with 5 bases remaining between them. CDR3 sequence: CASSVAQNEQFF. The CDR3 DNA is TGTGCCAGCAGCGTAGCGCAAAATGAGCAGTTCTTC.

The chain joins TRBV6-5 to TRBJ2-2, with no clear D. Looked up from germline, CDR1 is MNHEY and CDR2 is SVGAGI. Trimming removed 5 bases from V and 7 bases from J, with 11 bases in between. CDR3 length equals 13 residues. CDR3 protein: CASSPPLNGELFF. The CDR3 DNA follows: TGTGCCAGCAGTCCACCTCTTAACGGGGAGCTGTTTTTT.

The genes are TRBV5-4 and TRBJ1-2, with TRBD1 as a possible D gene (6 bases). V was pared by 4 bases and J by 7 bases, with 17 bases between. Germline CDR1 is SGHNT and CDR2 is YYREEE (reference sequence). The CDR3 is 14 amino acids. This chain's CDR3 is CASSPDSSLGGYTF. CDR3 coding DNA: TGTGCCAGCAGCCCGGACAGCTCCTTGGGTGGCTACACCTTC.

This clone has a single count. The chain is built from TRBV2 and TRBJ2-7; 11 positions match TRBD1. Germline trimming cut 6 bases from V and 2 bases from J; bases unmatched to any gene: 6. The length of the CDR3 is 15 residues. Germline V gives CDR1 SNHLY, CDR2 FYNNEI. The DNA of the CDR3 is TGTGCCAGCAGCTCCGGGACAGGGGGACCCTACGAGCAGTACTTC. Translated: CASSSGTGGPYEQYF.

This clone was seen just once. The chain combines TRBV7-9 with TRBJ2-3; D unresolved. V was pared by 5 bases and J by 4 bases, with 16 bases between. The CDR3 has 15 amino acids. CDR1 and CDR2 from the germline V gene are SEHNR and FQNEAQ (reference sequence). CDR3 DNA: TGTGCCAGCAGCCCCCGGCGCCTCGGGCCAGATACGCAGTATTTT. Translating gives CASSPRRLGPDTQYF.

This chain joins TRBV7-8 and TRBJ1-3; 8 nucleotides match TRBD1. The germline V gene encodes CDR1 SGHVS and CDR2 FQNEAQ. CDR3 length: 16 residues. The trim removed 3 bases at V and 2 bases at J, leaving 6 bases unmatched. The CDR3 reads CASSLQGQAPGNTIYF. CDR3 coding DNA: TGTGCCAGCAGCTTGCAGGGACAGGCTCCTGGAAACACCATATATTTT.

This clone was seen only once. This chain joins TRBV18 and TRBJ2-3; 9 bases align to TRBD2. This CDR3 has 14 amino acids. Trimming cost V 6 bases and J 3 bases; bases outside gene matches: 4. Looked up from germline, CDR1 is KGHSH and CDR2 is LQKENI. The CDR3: CASSPGLATDTQYF. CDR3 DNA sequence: TGTGCCAGCTCGCCGGGACTAGCAACAGATACGCAGTATTTT.

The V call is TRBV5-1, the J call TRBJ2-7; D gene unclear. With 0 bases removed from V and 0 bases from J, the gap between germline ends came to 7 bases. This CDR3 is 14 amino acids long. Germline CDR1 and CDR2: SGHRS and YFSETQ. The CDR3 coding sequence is TGCGCCAGCAGCTTGGACTTTCGCTCCTACGAGCAGTACTTC. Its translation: CASSLDFRSYEQYF.

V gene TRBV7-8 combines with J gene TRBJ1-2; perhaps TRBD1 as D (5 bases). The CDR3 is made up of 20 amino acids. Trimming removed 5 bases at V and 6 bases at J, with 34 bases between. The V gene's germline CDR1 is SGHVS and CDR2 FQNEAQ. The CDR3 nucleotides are TGTGCCAGCAGCCCGATTAGAAGTTATAGTTCTAGAACCGAGGACAATGGCTACACCTTC. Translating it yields CASSPIRSYSSRTEDNGYTF.

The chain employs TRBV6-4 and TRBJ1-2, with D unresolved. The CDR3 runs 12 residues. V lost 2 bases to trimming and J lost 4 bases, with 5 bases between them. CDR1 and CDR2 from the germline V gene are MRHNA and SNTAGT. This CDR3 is CASSDRGYGYTF. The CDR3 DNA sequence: TGTGCCAGCAGTGACCGAGGCTATGGCTACACCTTC.

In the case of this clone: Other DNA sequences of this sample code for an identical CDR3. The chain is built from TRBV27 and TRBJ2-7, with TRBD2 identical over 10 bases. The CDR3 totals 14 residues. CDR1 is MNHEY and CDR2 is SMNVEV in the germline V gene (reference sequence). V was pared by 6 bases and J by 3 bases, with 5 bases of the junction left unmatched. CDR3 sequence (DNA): TGTGCCAGCAGCCGGACTAGCGGTAACTACGAGCAGTACTTC. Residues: CASSRTSGNYEQYF.

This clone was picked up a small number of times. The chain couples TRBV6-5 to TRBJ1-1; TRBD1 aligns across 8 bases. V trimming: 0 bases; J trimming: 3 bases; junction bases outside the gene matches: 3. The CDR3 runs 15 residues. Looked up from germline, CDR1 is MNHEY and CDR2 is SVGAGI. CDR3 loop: CASSYSNRGDTEAFF. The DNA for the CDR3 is TGTGCCAGCAGTTACTCCAACAGGGGGGACACTGAAGCTTTCTTT.

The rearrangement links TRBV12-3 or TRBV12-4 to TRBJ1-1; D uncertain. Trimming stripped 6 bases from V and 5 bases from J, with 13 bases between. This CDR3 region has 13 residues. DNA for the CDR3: TGTGCCAGCAGCCTTCTCATGGGGACTGAAGCTTTCTTT. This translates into CASSLLMGTEAFF.